This T cell receptor (beta chain) was found in a study of human T cells and chemical hapten exposure. Study details: 2% DPC was applied to approximately 2 cm by approximately 2 cm of upper inner arm skin for sensitization. Broader study findings: Compared to controls, expanded TCRs made significantly more large clusters of similar CDR3s.

TCRdb called the RACE reads again in MiXCR, with one record for every CDR3 protein. The data hold 85,000 to 100,000 distinct CDR3 sequences, with approximately 11% observed a single time. Stated time point: pre-sensitization, week 0. Treatment given: therapeutic diphenylcyclopropenone sensitization with weekly scalp DPC. Unfractionated whole blood was the source of the extracted total RNA. This clonotype was recorded at least ten times. Its specificity is not known. Germline V CDR1 and CDR2: DFQATT, SNEGSKA (reference sequence). The length of the CDR3 is 13 residues. V shed 3 bases and J shed 4 bases, with 12 bases lying between them.

The sample consisted of whole blood, taken in connection with sensitization to the hapten diphenylcyclopropenone (DPC). This chain connects TRBV20-1 to TRBJ1-1, with D perhaps matching TRBD1 (5 bases). This sequence was found in a woman in her fifties or sixties with alopecia areata. Some clones in this sample may be carry-over from other donors' samples. The CDR3 reads CSASVREGTEAFF. The CDR3 nucleotides are TGCAGTGCTAGTGTCAGGGAGGGCACTGAAGCTTTCTTT.